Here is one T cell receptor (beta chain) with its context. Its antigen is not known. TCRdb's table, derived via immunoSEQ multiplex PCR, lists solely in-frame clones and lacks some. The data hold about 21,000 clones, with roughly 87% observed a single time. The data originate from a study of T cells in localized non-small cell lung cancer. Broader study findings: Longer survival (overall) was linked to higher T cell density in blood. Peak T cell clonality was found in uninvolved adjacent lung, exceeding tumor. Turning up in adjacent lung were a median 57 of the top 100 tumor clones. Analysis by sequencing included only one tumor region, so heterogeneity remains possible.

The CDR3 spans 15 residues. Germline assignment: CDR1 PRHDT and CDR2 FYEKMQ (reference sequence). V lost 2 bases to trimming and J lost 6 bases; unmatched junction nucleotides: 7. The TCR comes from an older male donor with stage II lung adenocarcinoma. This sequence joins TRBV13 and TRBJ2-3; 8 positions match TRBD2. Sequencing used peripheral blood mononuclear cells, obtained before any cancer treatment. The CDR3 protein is CASSLSTLADDTQYF. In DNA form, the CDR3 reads TGTGCCAGCAGCTTATCAACACTAGCGGACGATACGCAGTATTTT. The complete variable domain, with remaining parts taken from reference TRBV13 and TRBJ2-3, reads AAGVIQSPRHLIKEKRETATLKCYPIPRHDTVYWYQQGPGQDPQFLISFYEKMQSDKGSIPDRFSAQQFSDYHSELNMSSLELGDSALYFCASSLSTLADDTQYFGPGTRLTVL.